This is a list of T cell receptor beta chains from one sample in a study of T cells after yellow fever vaccination. Each CDR3 protein is one row after TCRdb ran MiXCR on the 5' RACE reads. The table has hundreds of thousands of distinct CDR3 sequences, under 20% seen once. Material: PBMCs, obtained before the yellow fever booster vaccination. The receptor set was obtained from a man aged 18 to 30 who received the YFV17D yellow fever vaccine. The CDR3 runs from the conserved cysteine through the conserved F or W. Fields, in order: J gene, V gene, D gene, clone size, CDR3 protein, CDR3 DNA. A D gene is named only where the DNA matches it firmly. Clone size is stated in some rows and not others, as once, few, many or a class when expanded.

>TRBJ1-1|TRBV9|NA|few
CASSVATVNTEAFF
TGTGCCAGCAGCGTAGCCACAGTGAACACTGAAGCTTTCTTT
>TRBJ1-2|TRBV20-1|NA|NA
CSASQRSNNYGYTF
TGCAGTGCCTCTCAAAGGTCGAACAACTATGGCTACACCTTC
>TRBJ2-1|TRBV7-2|NA|few
CASSLAASRSYNEQFF
TGTGCCAGCAGCTTAGCGGCTAGTCGGTCCTACAATGAGCAGTTCTTC
>TRBJ2-1|TRBV12-3/TRBV12-4|NA|few
CASRGGLLTYNEQFF
TGTGCCAGCAGGGGCGGACTTCTAACCTACAATGAGCAGTTCTTC
>TRBJ2-5|TRBV7-6|TRBD1|NA
CASSLDRGWETQYF
TGTGCCAGCAGCTTGGACAGGGGCTGGGAGACCCAGTACTTC
>TRBJ2-2|TRBV12-3/TRBV12-4|NA|few
CASSLRTPGELFF
TGTGCCAGCAGTTTGAGGACCCCCGGGGAGCTGTTTTTT
>TRBJ2-1|TRBV12-3/TRBV12-4|TRBD2|many
CASSLLAGAYNEQFF
TGTGCCAGCAGTTTACTAGCGGGGGCCTACAATGAGCAGTTCTTC
>TRBJ1-1|TRBV15|NA|NA
CATRAGTNTEAFF
TGTGCCACCAGAGCCGGGACGAACACTGAAGCTTTCTTT
>TRBJ1-6|TRBV6-5|NA|few
CASSYRGGRSPLHF
TGTGCCAGCAGTTACAGGGGAGGACGCTCACCCCTCCACTTT
>TRBJ2-1|TRBV5-1|NA|many
CASSFDGPRYNEQFF
TGCGCCAGCAGCTTCGACGGACCTCGCTACAATGAGCAGTTCTTC
>TRBJ2-1|TRBV7-3|TRBD1|NA
CASSRAGPGQGYNEQFF
TGTGCCAGCAGCCGGGCGGGGCCCGGACAGGGGTACAATGAGCAGTTCTTC
>TRBJ2-1|TRBV7-3|NA|few
CASSSGRLSYNEQFF
TGTGCCAGCAGCTCAGGAAGGCTCTCCTACAATGAGCAGTTCTTC
>TRBJ2-2|TRBV6-1|NA|NA
CASSAPFGHQAGELFF
TGTGCCAGCAGTGCTCCTTTCGGACATCAGGCCGGGGAGCTGTTTTTT
>TRBJ2-3|TRBV7-2|NA|NA
CASTPTGGSQYF
TGTGCCAGCACCCCGACGGGGGGCTCTCAGTATTTT
>TRBJ2-5|TRBV4-1|NA|many
CASSQDVGAGQETQYF
TGCGCCAGCAGCCAAGATGTAGGGGCAGGACAAGAGACCCAGTACTTC
>TRBJ1-1|TRBV28|NA|few
CASDATGKNTEAFF
TGTGCCAGCGATGCAACAGGCAAGAACACTGAAGCTTTCTTT
>TRBJ2-5|TRBV11-2|NA|NA
CASSRQGYGVSETQYF
TGTGCCAGCAGCCGCCAGGGGTATGGGGTATCGGAGACCCAGTACTTC
>TRBJ2-1|TRBV20-1|TRBD2|few
CSARGLAGVSYNEQFF
TGCAGTGCTAGAGGATTGGCGGGGGTATCCTACAATGAGCAGTTCTTC
>TRBJ1-1|TRBV15|NA|few
CATSRDYTRSTEAFF
TGTGCCACCAGCAGAGATTATACTAGGAGCACTGAAGCTTTCTTT
>TRBJ1-1|TRBV10-3|NA|few
CAISEVPPEAFF
TGTGCCATCAGTGAGGTCCCGCCTGAAGCTTTCTTT
>TRBJ1-2|TRBV9|NA|NA
CASTQPSGAGGYTF
TGTGCCAGCACCCAACCCTCTGGGGCGGGTGGCTACACCTTC
>TRBJ2-3|TRBV6-5|NA|NA
CASSYRRAGDTQYF
TGTGCCAGCAGTTACAGGAGGGCCGGGGATACGCAGTATTTT
>TRBJ2-1|TRBV2|NA|few
CASSEPQGTPYGHEQFF
TGTGCCAGCAGTGAACCTCAGGGGACCCCTTACGGGCATGAGCAGTTCTTC
>TRBJ2-2|TRBV7-3|TRBD1|many
CASSNFQGAPTGELFF
TGTGCCAGCAGCAACTTCCAGGGGGCCCCCACCGGGGAGCTGTTTTTT
>TRBJ2-2|TRBV7-6|NA|NA
CASSPLGTPNTGELFF
TGTGCCAGCAGCCCACTCGGGACACCGAACACCGGGGAGCTGTTTTTT
>TRBJ1-3|TRBV24-1|NA|few
CATSDGITGNTIYF
TGTGCCACCAGTGATGGGATCACCGGAAACACCATATATTTT
>TRBJ2-3|TRBV4-2|NA|few
CASSQDPGLPPDTQYF
TGTGCCAGCAGCCAAGATCCGGGACTCCCGCCAGATACGCAGTATTTT
>TRBJ2-4|TRBV7-2|NA|few
CASSLPGPSGDIQYF
TGTGCCAGCAGCTTACCGGGGCCCTCGGGTGACATTCAGTACTTC
>TRBJ2-5|TRBV20-1|NA|few
CSAKKTTGSQETQYF
TGCAGTGCTAAAAAAACCACAGGATCACAAGAGACCCAGTACTTC
>TRBJ2-1|TRBV12-3/TRBV12-4|NA|NA
CASSFGGDEQFF
TGTGCCAGCAGTTTTGGCGGGGATGAGCAGTTCTTC
>TRBJ1-1|TRBV7-2|NA|NA
CASSLGYWEGWGTEAFF
TGTGCCAGCAGCTTGGGGTATTGGGAGGGATGGGGCACTGAAGCTTTCTTT
>TRBJ1-1|TRBV12-5|TRBD1|few
CASGLVRRNRGKLNTEAFF
TGTGCTAGTGGTTTGGTACGAAGGAACAGGGGTAAATTGAACACTGAAGCTTTCTTT
>TRBJ1-5|TRBV2|NA|NA
CASSEGLSNQPQHF
TGTGCCAGCAGTGAAGGTCTTAGCAATCAGCCCCAGCATTTT
>TRBJ2-2|TRBV6-5|NA|many
CASSYGWGTGELFF
TGTGCCAGCAGTTACGGTTGGGGGACCGGGGAGCTGTTTTTT
>TRBJ2-7|TRBV6-5|TRBD1|few
CASSYPGGKGHEQYF
TGTGCCAGCAGTTACCCAGGGGGAAAGGGCCACGAGCAGTACTTC